One and the same sample provided the 3 T cell receptor beta chains below, sequenced in a study of vaccination and CD4 T cells after COVID-19. Regarding treatment: roughly nine-day PBMC culture with coronavirus spike peptide pools or control peptides (ViraFEST assay). These receptors have no identified antigens. Cultured CD4+ T cells had their DNA profiled by the Oncomine TCR Beta short-read assay. TCRdb re-analysed the PCR reads in MiXCR, keeping a single row per CDR3 protein. The sample shows 20,000 or so distinct CDR3 sequences, roughly two fifths of them seen only once. The sample here was CD4+ T cells from blood, cultured in vitro, taken after SARS-CoV-2 vaccination. The receptors come from a human donor who had recovered from COVID-19.

The rearrangement joins TRBV20-1 to TRBJ2-1; D is perhaps TRBD2 (5 bases). The V end was cut by 3 bases, the J end by 8 bases, with 5 bases between. Germline-derived CDR1 and CDR2 are DFQATT and SNEGSKA (reference sequence). The CDR3 covers 10 residues. The CDR3 is CSARRDEQFF. CDR3 coding DNA: TGCAGTGCTAGGAGGGATGAGCAGTTCTTC.

In this sample, this clonotype turned up a few times. J is TRBJ2-5 and V is TRBV7-2; D is perhaps TRBD1 (7 bases). V was shortened by 2 bases and J by 5 bases, with 15 bases between the two germline ends. The germline CDR1 and CDR2 sequences are SGHTA and FQGNSA. This CDR3 region has 15 residues. This CDR3 reads CASSLFRGAGETQYF. The CDR3, as DNA: TGTGCCAGCAGCTTATTCAGGGGGGCTGGGGAGACCCAGTACTTC.

The chain has TRBV20-1 and TRBJ2-1; D gene unclear. The ends were cut back, 1 base at V and 5 bases at J, with 21 bases in the middle. Germline assignment: CDR1 DFQATT and CDR2 SNEGSKA (reference sequence). The CDR3 has 17 residues. This chain's CDR3 is CSARVPMVRASNNEQFF. DNA for the CDR3: TGCAGTGCTAGAGTGCCCATGGTGCGCGCATCCAACAATGAGCAGTTCTTC.